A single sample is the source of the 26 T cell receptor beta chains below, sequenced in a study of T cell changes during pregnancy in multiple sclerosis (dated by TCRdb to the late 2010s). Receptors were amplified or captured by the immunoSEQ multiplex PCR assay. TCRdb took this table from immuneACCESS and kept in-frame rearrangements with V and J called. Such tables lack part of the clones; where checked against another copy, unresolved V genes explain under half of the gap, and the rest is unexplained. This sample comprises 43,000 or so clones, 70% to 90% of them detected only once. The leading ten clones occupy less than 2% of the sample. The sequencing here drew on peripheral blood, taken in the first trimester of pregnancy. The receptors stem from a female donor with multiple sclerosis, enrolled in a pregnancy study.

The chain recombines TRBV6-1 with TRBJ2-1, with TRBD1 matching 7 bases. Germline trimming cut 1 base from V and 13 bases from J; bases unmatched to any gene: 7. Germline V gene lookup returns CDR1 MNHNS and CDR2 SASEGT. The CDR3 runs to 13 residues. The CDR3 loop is CASSEGPDRVQFF. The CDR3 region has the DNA TGTGCCAGCAGTGAAGGACCCGACAGGGTACAGTTCTTC.

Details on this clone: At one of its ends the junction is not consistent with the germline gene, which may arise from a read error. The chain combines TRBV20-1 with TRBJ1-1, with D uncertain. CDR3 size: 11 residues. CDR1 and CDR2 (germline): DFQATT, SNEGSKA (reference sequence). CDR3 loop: CSARLSGSPFF. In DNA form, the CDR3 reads TGCAGTGCTAGACTGTCTGGCAGTCCATTTTTT.

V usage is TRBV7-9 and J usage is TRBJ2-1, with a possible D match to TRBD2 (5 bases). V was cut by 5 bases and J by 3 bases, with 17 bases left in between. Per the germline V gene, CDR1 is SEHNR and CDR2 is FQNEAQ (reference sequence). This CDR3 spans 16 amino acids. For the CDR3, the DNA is TGTGCCAGCAGCCTCTCGCTAGCATCGAGCTACAATGAGCAGTTCTTC. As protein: CASSLSLASSYNEQFF.

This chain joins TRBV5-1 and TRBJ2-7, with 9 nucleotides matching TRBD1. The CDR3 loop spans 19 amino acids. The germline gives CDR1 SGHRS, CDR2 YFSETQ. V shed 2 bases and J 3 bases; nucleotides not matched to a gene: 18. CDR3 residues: CASSFFYAVRTGENYEQYF. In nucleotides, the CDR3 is TGCGCCAGCAGCTTTTTCTACGCTGTAAGGACAGGGGAAAACTACGAGCAGTACTTC.

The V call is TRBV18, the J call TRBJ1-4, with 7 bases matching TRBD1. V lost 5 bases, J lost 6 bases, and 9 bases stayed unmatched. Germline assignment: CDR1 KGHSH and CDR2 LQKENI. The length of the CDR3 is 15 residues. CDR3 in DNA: TGTGCCAGCTCAACCTACGCAGGGGGGCATGAAAAACTGTTTTTT. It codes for CASSTYAGGHEKLFF.

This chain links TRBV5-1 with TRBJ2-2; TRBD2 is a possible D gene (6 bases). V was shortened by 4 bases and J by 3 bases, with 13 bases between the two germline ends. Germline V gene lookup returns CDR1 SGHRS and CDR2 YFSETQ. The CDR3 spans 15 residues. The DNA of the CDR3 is TGCGCCAGCAGCAGAAGTCCGGGGGACACCGGGGAGCTGTTTTTT. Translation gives CASSRSPGDTGELFF.

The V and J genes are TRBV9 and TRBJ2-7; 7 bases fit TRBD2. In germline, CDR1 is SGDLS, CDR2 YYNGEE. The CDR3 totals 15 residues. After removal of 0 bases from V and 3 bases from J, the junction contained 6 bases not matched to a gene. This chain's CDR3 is CASSVGLAESYEQYF. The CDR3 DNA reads TGTGCCAGCAGCGTAGGGCTAGCGGAGAGCTACGAGCAGTACTTC.

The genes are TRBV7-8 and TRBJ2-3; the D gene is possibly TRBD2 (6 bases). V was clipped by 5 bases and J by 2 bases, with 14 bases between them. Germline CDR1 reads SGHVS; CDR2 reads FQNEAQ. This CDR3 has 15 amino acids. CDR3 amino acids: CASSLSGLTTDTQYF. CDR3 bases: TGTGCCAGCAGCCTCTCGGGACTCACCACAGATACGCAGTATTTT.

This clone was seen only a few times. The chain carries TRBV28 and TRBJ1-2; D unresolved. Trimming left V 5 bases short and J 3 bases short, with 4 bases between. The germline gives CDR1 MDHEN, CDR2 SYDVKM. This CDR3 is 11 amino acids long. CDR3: CASSTDYGYTF. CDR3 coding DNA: TGTGCCAGCAGTACAGACTATGGCTACACCTTC.

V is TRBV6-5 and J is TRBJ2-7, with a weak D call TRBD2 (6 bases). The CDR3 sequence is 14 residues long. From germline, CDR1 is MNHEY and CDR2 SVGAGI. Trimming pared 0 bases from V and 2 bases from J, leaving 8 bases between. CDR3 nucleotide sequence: TGTGCCAGCAGTTACTCGCTAGCGACCTACGAGCAGTACTTC. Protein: CASSYSLATYEQYF.

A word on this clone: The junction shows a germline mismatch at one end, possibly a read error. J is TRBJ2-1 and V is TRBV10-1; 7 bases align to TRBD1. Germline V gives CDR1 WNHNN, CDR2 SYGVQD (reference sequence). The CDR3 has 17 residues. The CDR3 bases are TGCACCAGCAGTGAGTCCCGGCCGGGACAGTTCTACAATGAGCAGTTCTTC. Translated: CTSSESRPGQFYNEQFF.

This chain's CDR3 is CASSLTGTDGYTF. Written as DNA, the CDR3 is TGTGCCAGCAGCTTAACCGGGACAGATGGCTACACCTTC. The rearrangement uses TRBV7-3 and TRBJ1-2; 7 nucleotides match TRBD1. This CDR3 spans 13 amino acids. Germline V lookup: CDR1 SGHTA, CDR2 FQGTGA. The ends lost 0 bases at V and 6 bases at J; junction bases unmatched: 1.

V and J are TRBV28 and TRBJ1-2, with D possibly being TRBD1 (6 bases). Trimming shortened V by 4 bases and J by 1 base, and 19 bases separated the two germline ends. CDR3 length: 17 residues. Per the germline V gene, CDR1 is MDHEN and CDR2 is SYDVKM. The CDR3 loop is CASSSGTPEGFNYGYTF. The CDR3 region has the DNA TGTGCCAGCAGTTCCGGGACACCCGAGGGATTTAACTATGGCTACACCTTC.

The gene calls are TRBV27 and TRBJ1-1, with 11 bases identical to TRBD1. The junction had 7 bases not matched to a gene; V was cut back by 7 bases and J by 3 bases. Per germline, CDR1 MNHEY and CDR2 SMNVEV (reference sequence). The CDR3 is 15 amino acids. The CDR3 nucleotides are TGTGCCAGCATGAAGGGACAGGGGGGGCACACTGAAGCTTTCTTT. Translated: CASMKGQGGHTEAFF.

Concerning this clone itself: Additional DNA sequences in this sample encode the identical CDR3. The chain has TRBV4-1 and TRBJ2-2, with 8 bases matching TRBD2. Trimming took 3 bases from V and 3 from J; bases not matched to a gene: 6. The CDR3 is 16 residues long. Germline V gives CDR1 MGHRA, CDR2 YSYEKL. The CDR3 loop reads CASSHAGLAYTGELFF. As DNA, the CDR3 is TGCGCCAGCAGCCATGCTGGACTAGCCTACACCGGGGAGCTGTTTTTT.

CDR3 region: CASGSIPDGNIRQETQYF. CDR3 DNA sequence: TGTGCTAGTGGTTCCATACCGGACGGGAACATCAGACAAGAGACCCAGTACTTC. The chain combines TRBV12-5 with TRBJ2-5, with D possibly being TRBD2 (5 bases). Per the germline V gene, CDR1 is LGHNT and CDR2 is FRNRAP. V was shortened by 4 bases and J by 2 bases, with 23 bases between the two germline ends. This CDR3 spans 18 amino acids.

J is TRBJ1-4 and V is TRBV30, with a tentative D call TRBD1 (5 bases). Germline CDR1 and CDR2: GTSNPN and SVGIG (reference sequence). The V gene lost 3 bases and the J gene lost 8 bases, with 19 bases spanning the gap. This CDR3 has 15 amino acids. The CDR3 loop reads CAWSLRGTMSEKLFF. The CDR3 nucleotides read TGTGCCTGGAGCCTCCGGGGGACTATGAGCGAAAAACTGTTTTTT.

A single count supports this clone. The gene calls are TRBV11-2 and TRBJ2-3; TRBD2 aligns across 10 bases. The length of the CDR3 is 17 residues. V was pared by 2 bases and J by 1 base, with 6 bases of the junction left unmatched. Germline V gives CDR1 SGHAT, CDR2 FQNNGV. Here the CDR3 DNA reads TGTGCCAGCAGCTTAAAGCAGCGGGGGGGCCGCACAGATACGCAGTATTTT. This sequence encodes CASSLKQRGGRTDTQYF.

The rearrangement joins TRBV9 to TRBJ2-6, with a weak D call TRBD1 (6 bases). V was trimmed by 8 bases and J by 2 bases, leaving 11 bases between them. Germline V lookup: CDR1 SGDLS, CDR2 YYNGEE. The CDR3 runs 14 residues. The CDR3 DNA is TGTGCCAGTGGATACAGGGCTGGGGCCAACGTCCTGACTTTC. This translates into CASGYRAGANVLTF. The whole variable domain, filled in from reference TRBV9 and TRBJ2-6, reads DSGVTQTPKHLITATGQRVTLRCSPRSGDLSVYWYQQSLDQGLQFLIQYYNGEERAKGNILERFSAQQFPDLHSELNLSSLELGDSALYFCASGYRAGANVLTFGAGSRLTVL.

The CDR3 is CASSLNFNSYEQYF. CDR3 sequence (DNA): TGTGCCAGCAGCTTAAACTTTAACTCCTACGAGCAGTACTTC. This rearrangement joins TRBV7-2 to TRBJ2-7; D not resolved. In germline, CDR1 is SGHTA, CDR2 FQGNSA. Trimming shortened V by 2 bases and J by 0 bases, and 8 bases separated the two germline ends. The CDR3 loop spans 14 amino acids.

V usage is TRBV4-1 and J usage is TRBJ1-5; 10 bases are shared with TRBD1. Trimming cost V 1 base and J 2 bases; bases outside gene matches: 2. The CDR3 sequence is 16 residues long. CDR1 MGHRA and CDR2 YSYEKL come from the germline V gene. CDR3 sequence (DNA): TGCGCCAGCAGCCAAGGACAGGGGGCAGGCAATCAGCCCCAGCATTTT. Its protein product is CASSQGQGAGNQPQHF.

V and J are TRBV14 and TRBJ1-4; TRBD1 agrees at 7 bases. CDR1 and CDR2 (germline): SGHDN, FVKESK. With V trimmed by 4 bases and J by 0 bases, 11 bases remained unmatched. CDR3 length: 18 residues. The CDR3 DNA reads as TGTGCCAGCAGCCCCCGGGACAGCCTTGCTACAACTAATGAAAAACTGTTTTTT. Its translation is CASSPRDSLATTNEKLFF.

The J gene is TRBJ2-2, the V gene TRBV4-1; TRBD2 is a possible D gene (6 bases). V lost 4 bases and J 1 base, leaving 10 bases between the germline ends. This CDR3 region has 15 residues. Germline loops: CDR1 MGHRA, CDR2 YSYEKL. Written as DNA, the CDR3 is TGCGCCAGCAGCCGCGGGACTTTGAACACCGGGGAGCTGTTTTTT. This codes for CASSRGTLNTGELFF.

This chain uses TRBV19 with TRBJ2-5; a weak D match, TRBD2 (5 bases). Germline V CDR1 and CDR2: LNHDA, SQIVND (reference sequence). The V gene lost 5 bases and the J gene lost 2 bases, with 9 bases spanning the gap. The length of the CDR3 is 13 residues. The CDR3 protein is CASSPGIQETQYF. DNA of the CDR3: TGTGCCAGTAGTCCGGGAATTCAAGAGACCCAGTACTTC.

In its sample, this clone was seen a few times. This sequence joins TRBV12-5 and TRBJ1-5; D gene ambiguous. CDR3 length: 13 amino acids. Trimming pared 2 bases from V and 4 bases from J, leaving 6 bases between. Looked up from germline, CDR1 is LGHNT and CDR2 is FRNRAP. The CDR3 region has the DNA TGTGCTAGTGGTTTGTCGTATAATCAGCCCCAGCATTTT. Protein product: CASGLSYNQPQHF.

The CDR3 DNA is TGCGCCAGCAGCCAAGAATCGGGTTCTGGGGCCAACGTCCTGACTTTC. Translating it yields CASSQESGSGANVLTF. This chain joins TRBV4-3 and TRBJ2-6; no clear D gene. Trimming left V 0 bases short and J 1 base short, with 7 bases between. CDR1 and CDR2 (germline): LGHNA, YSLEER. This CDR3 contains 16 residues.